Below, one T cell receptor beta chain is given with its context. The table came from immunoSEQ multiplex PCR; TCRdb's copy has only in-frame clones and leaves some out. Counted here are 65,000 to 85,000 clones, around 90% occurring once; the ten biggest clones make up 0.29%. These data are taken from a study of T cell changes during pregnancy in multiple sclerosis. The receptor comes from a female donor with multiple sclerosis, enrolled in a pregnancy study. The sequencing used CD4+ T cells from peripheral blood mononuclear cells, collected after pregnancy.

CDR3 region: CASSSGALTDTQYF. The CDR3 bases are TGTGCCAGCAGCTCTGGGGCCCTCACAGATACGCAGTATTTT. V gene TRBV7-3 combines with J gene TRBJ2-3; a possible D gene is TRBD1 (5 bases). Trimming pared 4 bases from V and 2 bases from J, leaving 10 bases between. CDR1 and CDR2 (germline): SGHTA, FQGTGA. The CDR3 consists of 14 residues.